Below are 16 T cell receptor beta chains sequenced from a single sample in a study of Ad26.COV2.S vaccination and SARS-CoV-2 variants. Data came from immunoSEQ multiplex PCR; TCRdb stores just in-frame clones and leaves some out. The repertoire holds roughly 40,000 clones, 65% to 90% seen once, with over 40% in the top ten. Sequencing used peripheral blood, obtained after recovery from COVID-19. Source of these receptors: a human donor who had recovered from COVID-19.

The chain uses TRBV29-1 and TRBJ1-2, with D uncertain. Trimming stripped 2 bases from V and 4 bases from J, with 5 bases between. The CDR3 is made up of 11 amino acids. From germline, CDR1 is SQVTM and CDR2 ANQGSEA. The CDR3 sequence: CSVESSYGYTF. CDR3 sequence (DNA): TGCAGCGTTGAATCGAGCTATGGCTACACCTTC.

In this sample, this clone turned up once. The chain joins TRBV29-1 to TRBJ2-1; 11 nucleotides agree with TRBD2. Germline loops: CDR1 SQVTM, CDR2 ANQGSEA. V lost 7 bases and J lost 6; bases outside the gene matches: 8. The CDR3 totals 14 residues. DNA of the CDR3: TGCAGCGCGGAACAGCTAGCGGGGGGCAATGAGCAGTTCTTC. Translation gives CSAEQLAGGNEQFF.

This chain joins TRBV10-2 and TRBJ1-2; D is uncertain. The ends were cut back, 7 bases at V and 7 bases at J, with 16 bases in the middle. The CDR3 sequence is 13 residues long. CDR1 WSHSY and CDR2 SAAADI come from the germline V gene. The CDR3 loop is CASKPLTEGGYTF. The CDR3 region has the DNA TGCGCCAGCAAGCCGCTGACCGAAGGTGGCTACACCTTC.

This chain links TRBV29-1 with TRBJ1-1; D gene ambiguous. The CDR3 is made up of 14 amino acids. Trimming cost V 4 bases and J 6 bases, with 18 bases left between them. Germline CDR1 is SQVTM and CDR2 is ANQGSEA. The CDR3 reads CSVAPQAPGAEAFF. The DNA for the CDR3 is TGCAGCGTTGCCCCGCAGGCCCCAGGTGCTGAAGCTTTCTTT.

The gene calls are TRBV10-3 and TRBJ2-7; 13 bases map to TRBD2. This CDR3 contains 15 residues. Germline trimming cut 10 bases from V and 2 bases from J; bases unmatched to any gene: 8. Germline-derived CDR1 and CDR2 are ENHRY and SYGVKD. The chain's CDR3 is CATPGLAGVPYEQYF. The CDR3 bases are TGTGCCACGCCCGGACTAGCGGGAGTGCCCTACGAGCAGTACTTC.

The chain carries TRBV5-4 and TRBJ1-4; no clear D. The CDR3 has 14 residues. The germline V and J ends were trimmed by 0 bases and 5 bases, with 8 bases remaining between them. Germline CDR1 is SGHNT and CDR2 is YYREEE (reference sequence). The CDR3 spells CASSLGQQNEKLFF. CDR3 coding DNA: TGTGCCAGCAGCTTGGGGCAGCAAAATGAAAAACTGTTTTTT.

The CDR3 coding sequence is TGTGCCAGCAGTCAGGACAGCTATGGCTACACCTTC. As protein: CASSQDSYGYTF. The chain has TRBV12-3 or TRBV12-4 and TRBJ1-2; weak D call: TRBD1 (6 bases). There are 12 residues in the CDR3. With 5 bases removed from V and 4 bases from J, the gap between germline ends came to 8 bases.

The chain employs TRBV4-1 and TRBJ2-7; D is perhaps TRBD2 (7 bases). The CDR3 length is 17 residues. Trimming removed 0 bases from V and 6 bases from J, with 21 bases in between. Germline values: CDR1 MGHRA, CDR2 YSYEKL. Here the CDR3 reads CASSQEPRGGPGGEQYV. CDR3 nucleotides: TGCGCCAGCAGCCAAGAACCCAGGGGAGGGCCCGGGGGCGAGCAGTACGTC.

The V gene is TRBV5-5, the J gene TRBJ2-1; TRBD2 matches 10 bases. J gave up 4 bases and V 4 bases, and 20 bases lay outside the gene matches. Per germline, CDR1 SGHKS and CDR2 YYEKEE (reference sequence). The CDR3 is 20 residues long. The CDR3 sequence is CASSAARTSGLPVRYNEQFF. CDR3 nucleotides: TGTGCCAGCAGCGCTGCGAGGACTAGCGGCCTCCCCGTGAGATACAATGAGCAGTTCTTC.

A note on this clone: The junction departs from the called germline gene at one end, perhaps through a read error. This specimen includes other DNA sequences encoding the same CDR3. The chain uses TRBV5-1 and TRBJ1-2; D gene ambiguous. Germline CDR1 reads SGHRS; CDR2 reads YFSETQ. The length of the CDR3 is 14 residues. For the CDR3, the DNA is TGCGCCAGCAGCTTGGACGGAGCTAACTATGGCTATACCTTC. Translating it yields CASSLDGANYGYTF.

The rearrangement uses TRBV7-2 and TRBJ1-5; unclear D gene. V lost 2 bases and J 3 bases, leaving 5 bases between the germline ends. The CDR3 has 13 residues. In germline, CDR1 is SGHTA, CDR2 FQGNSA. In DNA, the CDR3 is TGTGCCAGCAGCTTAATAGACAATCAGCCCCAGCATTTT. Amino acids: CASSLIDNQPQHF.

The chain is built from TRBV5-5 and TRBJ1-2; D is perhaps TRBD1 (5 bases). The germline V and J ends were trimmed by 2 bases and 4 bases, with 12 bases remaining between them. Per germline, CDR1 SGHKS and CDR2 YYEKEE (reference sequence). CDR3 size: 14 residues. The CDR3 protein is CASSFRDSTYGYTF. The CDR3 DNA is TGTGCCAGCAGCTTCCGGGACTCCACCTATGGCTACACCTTC.

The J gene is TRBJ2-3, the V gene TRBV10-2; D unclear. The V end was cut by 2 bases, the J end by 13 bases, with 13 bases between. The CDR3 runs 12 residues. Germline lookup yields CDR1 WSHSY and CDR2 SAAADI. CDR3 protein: CASSEGVRLEYF. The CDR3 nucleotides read TGCGCCAGCAGTGAGGGGGTGAGGTTGGAGTATTTT.

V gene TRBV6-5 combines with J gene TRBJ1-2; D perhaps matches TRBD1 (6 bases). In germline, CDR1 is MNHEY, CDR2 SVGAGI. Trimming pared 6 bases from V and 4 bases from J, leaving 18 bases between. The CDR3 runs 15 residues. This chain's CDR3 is CASSDGGRRGYGYTF. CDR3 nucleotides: TGTGCCAGCAGCGACGGGGGGCGCCGGGGCTATGGCTACACCTTC.

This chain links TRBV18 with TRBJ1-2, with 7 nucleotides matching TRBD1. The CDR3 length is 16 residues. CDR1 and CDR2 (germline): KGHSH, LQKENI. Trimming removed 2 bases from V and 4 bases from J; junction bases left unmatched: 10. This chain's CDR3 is CASSPILRDSVYGYTF. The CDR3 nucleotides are TGTGCCAGCTCACCAATATTGCGGGACAGCGTCTATGGCTACACCTTC.

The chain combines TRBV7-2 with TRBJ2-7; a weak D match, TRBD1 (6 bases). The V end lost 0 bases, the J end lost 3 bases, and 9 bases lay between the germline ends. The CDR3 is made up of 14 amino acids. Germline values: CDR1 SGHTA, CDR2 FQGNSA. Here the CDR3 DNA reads TGTGCCAGCAGCTTAGCCGGGACAAGCTACGAGCAGTACTTC. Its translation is CASSLAGTSYEQYF.